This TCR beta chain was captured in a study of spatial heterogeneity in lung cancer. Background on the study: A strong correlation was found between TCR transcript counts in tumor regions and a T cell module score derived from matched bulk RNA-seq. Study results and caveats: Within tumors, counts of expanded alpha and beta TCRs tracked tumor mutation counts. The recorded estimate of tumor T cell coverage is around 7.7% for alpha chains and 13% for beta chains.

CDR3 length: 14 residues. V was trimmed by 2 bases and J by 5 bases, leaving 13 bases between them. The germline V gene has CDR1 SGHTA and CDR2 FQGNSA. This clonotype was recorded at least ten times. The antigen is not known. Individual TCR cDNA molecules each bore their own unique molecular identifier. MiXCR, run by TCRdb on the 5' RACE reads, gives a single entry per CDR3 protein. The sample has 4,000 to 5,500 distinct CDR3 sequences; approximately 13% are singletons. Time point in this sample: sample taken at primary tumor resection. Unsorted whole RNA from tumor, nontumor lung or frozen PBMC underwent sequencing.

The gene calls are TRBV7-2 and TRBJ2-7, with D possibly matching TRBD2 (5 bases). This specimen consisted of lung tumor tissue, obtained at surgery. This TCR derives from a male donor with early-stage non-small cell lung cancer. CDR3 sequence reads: CASSLTPNGDEQYF. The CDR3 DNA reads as TGTGCCAGCAGCTTAACGCCTAACGGGGACGAGCAGTACTTC.